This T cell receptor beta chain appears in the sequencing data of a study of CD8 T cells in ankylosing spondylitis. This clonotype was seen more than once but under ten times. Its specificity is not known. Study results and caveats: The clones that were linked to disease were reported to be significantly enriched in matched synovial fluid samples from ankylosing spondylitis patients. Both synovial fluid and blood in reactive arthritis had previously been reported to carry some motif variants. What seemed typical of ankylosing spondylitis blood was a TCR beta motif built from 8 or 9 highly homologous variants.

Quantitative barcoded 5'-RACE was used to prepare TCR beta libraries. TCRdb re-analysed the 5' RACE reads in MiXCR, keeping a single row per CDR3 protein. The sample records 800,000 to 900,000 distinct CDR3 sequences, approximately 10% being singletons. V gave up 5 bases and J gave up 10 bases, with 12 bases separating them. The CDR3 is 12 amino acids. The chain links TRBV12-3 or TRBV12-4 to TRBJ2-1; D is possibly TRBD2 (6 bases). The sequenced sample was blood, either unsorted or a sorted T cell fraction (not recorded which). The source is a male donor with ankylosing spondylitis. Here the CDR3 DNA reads TGTGCCAGCAGTCGGGAGTTACGGGAGCAGTTCTTC. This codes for CASSRELREQFF.